Listed here are 26 T cell receptor beta chains from one sample, sequenced in a study of Ad26.COV2.S vaccination and SARS-CoV-2 variants. As to treatment: 15 to 20 received Ad26.COV2.S at low or high dose, single or two shots; roughly 5 received placebo; per-sample allocation not given. Sampling happened 63 days after the first vaccine or placebo injection. Method: immunoSEQ multiplex PCR; TCRdb's copy keeps in-frame clones and lacks some. The data hold more than 400,000 clones, with about 90% observed a single time. The source material was peripheral blood, sampled in a trial of Ad26.COV2.S vaccine versus placebo. The receptor source for this set is a person aged 18-65 years who received the Ad26.COV2.S COVID-19 vaccine or a placebo.

This clone appeared a single time. The chain recombines TRBV5-4 with TRBJ2-5; 10 nucleotides line up with TRBD1. The trim removed 3 bases at V and 7 bases at J, leaving 21 bases unmatched. The CDR3 is 19 amino acids. Germline V gene sequence: CDR1 SGHNT, CDR2 YYREEE (reference sequence). For the CDR3, the DNA is TGTGCCAGCAGCTATCAGACAGGGGGCTGGTATGTCGATTTAGGGACCCAGTACTTC. Translating it yields CASSYQTGGWYVDLGTQYF.

V gene TRBV7-9 combines with J gene TRBJ2-1, with 7 bases fitting TRBD2. CDR3 size: 13 residues. The junction had 4 bases not matched to a gene; V was cut back by 2 bases and J by 9 bases. Germline CDR1 and CDR2: SEHNR and FQNEAQ (reference sequence). The CDR3 coding sequence is TGTGCCAGCAGCTTATCCGGCGGGAGTGAGCAGTTCTTC. The encoded protein is CASSLSGGSEQFF.

The chain is built from TRBV21-1 and TRBJ1-1; the table's D gene call, TRBD1, was not cross checked with the DNA. TRBV21-1 is recorded as a pseudogene. CDR3 length: 13 residues. This CDR3 reads CASSKEQALGAFF. The CDR3 region has the DNA TGTGCCAGCAGCAAAGAACAGGCCCTTGGGGCTTTCTTT.

This chain uses TRBV10-2 with TRBJ1-1; D is uncertain. Looked up from germline, CDR1 is WSHSY and CDR2 is SAAADI. Trimming cost V 6 bases and J 1 base, with 3 bases left between them. This CDR3 is 11 amino acids long. Here the CDR3 DNA reads TGCGCCAGCAGGGCGAACACTGAAGCTTTCTTT. This encodes CASRANTEAFF.

This chain joins TRBV6-2 or TRBV6-3 and TRBJ2-2; D uncertain. The CDR3 is 13 residues long. V was trimmed by 4 bases and J by 4 bases, leaving 7 bases between them. From germline, CDR1 is MNHEY and CDR2 SVGEGT. The CDR3 sequence: CASSFTVTGELFF. The CDR3 DNA sequence: TGTGCCAGCAGTTTCACGGTCACCGGGGAGCTGTTTTTT.

This clone was counted between two and nine times. The J gene is TRBJ1-1, the V gene TRBV6-5; 7 bases are shared with TRBD1. Trimming at V came to 7 bases and at J to 5 bases, leaving 7 bases not matched to a gene. CDR3 size: 13 residues. Germline V CDR1 and CDR2: MNHEY, SVGAGI. The CDR3 sequence is CASTYNRGTEAFF. The CDR3 DNA reads TGTGCCAGCACCTATAACAGGGGAACTGAAGCTTTCTTT.

CDR3 residues: CATRGEEDEKLFF. The CDR3 DNA reads TGCGCCACCAGGGGGGAGGAGGATGAAAAACTGTTTTTT. J is TRBJ1-4 and V is TRBV5-1; TRBD1 aligns across 7 bases. V lost 9 bases to trimming and J lost 6 bases; unmatched junction nucleotides: 8. This CDR3 contains 13 residues. Germline CDR1 and CDR2: SGHRS and YFSETQ. The variable domain in full, with the rest retrieved from reference TRBV5-1 and TRBJ1-4, is KAGVTQTPRYLIKTRGQQVTLSCSPISGHRSVSWYQQTPGQGLQFLFEYFSETQRNKGNFPGRFSGRQFSNSRSEMNVSTLELGDSALYLCATRGEEDEKLFFGSGTQLSVL.

The V call is TRBV27, the J call TRBJ1-2; a possible D gene is TRBD1 (5 bases). V lost 0 bases, J lost 5 bases, and 7 bases lay in between. Germline V gene data show CDR1 as MNHEY and CDR2 as SMNVEV (reference sequence). CDR3 length: 13 residues. The chain's CDR3 is CASSLSDKYGYTF. Here the CDR3 DNA reads TGTGCCAGCAGTTTATCGGACAAATATGGCTACACCTTC.

This CDR3 reads CASSPGVGEYGYTF. CDR3 DNA: TGTGCCAGCAGCCCGGGGGTGGGGGAGTATGGCTACACCTTC. This rearrangement joins TRBV7-2 to TRBJ1-2, with D possibly being TRBD1 (5 bases). V shed 5 bases and J shed 5 bases, with 15 bases lying between them. The CDR3 sequence is 14 residues long. The germline V gene has CDR1 SGHTA and CDR2 FQGNSA.

This clone was counted once. CDR3 in DNA: TGTGCCAGCAGTTACTGGGGGGGCAGGGGTAGGACTGAAGCTTTCTTT. Translating gives CASSYWGGRGRTEAFF. The rearrangement joins TRBV6-6 to TRBJ1-1; D is possibly TRBD1 (6 bases). The V gene's germline CDR1 is MNHNY and CDR2 SVGAGI (reference sequence). V shed 1 base and J shed 5 bases, with 17 bases lying between them. This CDR3 spans 16 amino acids.

The chain uses TRBV7-2 and TRBJ2-5; D might be TRBD2 (5 bases). The CDR3 totals 13 residues. Germline assignment: CDR1 SGHTA and CDR2 FQGNSA. Trimming removed 1 base from V and 4 bases from J, with 7 bases in between. CDR3: CASSLGAGETQYF. CDR3 nucleotide sequence: TGTGCCAGCAGCTTAGGTGCGGGAGAGACCCAGTACTTC.

This rearrangement joins TRBV14 to TRBJ1-1; D remains ambiguous. Germline V CDR1 and CDR2: SGHDN, FVKESK. This CDR3 contains 12 residues. Trimming shortened V by 4 bases and J by 4 bases, and 7 bases separated the two germline ends. The DNA for the CDR3 is TGTGCCAGCAGCCTTACGGGCACTGAAGCTTTCTTT. Its protein is CASSLTGTEAFF.

The genes are TRBV5-1 and TRBJ1-6; unclear D gene. Trimming pared 0 bases from V and 4 bases from J, leaving 11 bases between. The germline gives CDR1 SGHRS, CDR2 YFSETQ. This CDR3 contains 16 residues. CDR3 sequence (DNA): TGCGCCAGCAGCTTGGAAGGGTGGCAGTATAATTCACCCCTCCACTTT. This gives the protein CASSLEGWQYNSPLHF.

The V gene is TRBV10-1, the J gene TRBJ2-5; TRBD2 agrees at 12 bases. The length of the CDR3 is 15 residues. V was pared by 4 bases and J by 5 bases, with 5 bases of the junction left unmatched. Germline values: CDR1 WNHNN, CDR2 SYGVQD (reference sequence). The CDR3 DNA follows: TGCGCCAGCAGTGTCCTAGCGGGGGGGCCTGAGACCCAGTACTTC. Amino acids: CASSVLAGGPETQYF.

The chain is built from TRBV30 and TRBJ1-2; tentatively, D is TRBD1 (6 bases). Germline V CDR1 and CDR2: GTSNPN, SVGIG (reference sequence). The CDR3 sequence is 15 residues long. V gave up 0 bases and J gave up 4 bases, with 15 bases separating them. The CDR3 loop reads CAWSVGLGGGYGYTF. DNA of the CDR3: TGTGCCTGGAGTGTAGGACTCGGAGGGGGCTATGGCTACACCTTC.

The chain has TRBV7-9 and TRBJ2-7; TRBD2 matches at 7 bases. Trimming at V came to 5 bases and at J to 7 bases, leaving 17 bases not matched to a gene. Per the germline V gene, CDR1 is SEHNR and CDR2 is FQNEAQ (reference sequence). The CDR3 totals 16 residues. Here the CDR3 reads CASSPGPGGFFVEQYF. The CDR3, as DNA: TGTGCCAGCAGCCCCGGGCCGGGGGGTTTTTTTGTGGAGCAGTACTTC. The complete variable domain, with remaining parts taken from reference TRBV7-9 and TRBJ2-7, reads DTGVSQNPRHKITKRGQNVTFRCDPISEHNRLYWYRQTLGQGPEFLTYFQNEAQLEKSRLLSDRFSAERPKGSFSTLEIQRTEQGDSAMYLCASSPGPGGFFVEQYFGPGTRLTVT.

The gene calls are TRBV6-6 and TRBJ2-6; 8 nucleotides agree with TRBD2. Trimming cost V 7 bases and J 2 bases; bases outside gene matches: 4. The CDR3 length is 15 residues. Germline loops: CDR1 MNHNY, CDR2 SVGAGI (reference sequence). The CDR3 sequence: CASILSGAGANVLTF. The CDR3 DNA follows: TGTGCCAGCATCCTTAGCGGGGCTGGGGCCAACGTCCTGACTTTC.

This clone was counted a few times. Distinct nucleotide sequences in the sample also encode this CDR3. The rearrangement joins TRBV15 to TRBJ2-7; D possibly corresponds to TRBD1 (6 bases). The CDR3 totals 14 residues. Germline assignment: CDR1 LNHNV and CDR2 YYDKDF (reference sequence). Trimming stripped 3 bases from V and 0 bases from J, with 9 bases between. CDR3 in DNA: TGTGCCACCAGCAGGGACAGAAGCTCCTACGAGCAGTACTTC. It specifies CATSRDRSSYEQYF.

The chain carries TRBV4-3 and TRBJ2-7, with D possibly being TRBD1 (6 bases). Looked up from germline, CDR1 is LGHNA and CDR2 is YSLEER. The CDR3 contains 15 residues. V gave up 4 bases and J gave up 0 bases, with 13 bases separating them. In nucleotides, the CDR3 is TGCGCCAGCAGCCCAGAAAACAGGGACTCCTACGAGCAGTACTTC. It codes for CASSPENRDSYEQYF.

The chain couples TRBV6-6 to TRBJ2-2, with D uncertain. Germline loops: CDR1 MNHNY, CDR2 SVGAGI (reference sequence). The CDR3 runs 12 residues. Trimming took 6 bases from V and 6 from J, leaving 8 bases between them. CDR3 DNA sequence: TGTGCCAGCAGACCTTTTTCCGGGGAGCTGTTTTTT. This sequence encodes CASRPFSGELFF.

A single count supports this clone. The chain recombines TRBV4-3 with TRBJ2-3; D might be TRBD1 (7 bases). The CDR3 is 17 amino acids. Germline lookup yields CDR1 LGHNA and CDR2 YSLEER. With 1 base removed from V and 2 bases from J, the gap between germline ends came to 16 bases. The CDR3 sequence is CASSQGWRDRSTDTQYF. For the CDR3, the DNA is TGCGCCAGCAGCCAAGGTTGGCGGGACAGATCCACAGATACGCAGTATTTT.

CDR3 in DNA: TGTGCCAGCAGCGTAGTGGAGGGGACAGGGATACACGAGCAGTACTTC. Protein: CASSVVEGTGIHEQYF. The chain recombines TRBV9 with TRBJ2-7; 9 positions agree with TRBD1. In germline, CDR1 is SGDLS, CDR2 YYNGEE. The ends lost 0 bases at V and 5 bases at J; junction bases unmatched: 9. The CDR3 spans 16 residues.

The chain recombines TRBV10-1 with TRBJ2-3; 7 positions match TRBD1. This CDR3 region has 13 residues. Unmatched junction bases numbered 6, after V lost 8 bases and J lost 4 bases. The germline gives CDR1 WNHNN, CDR2 SYGVQD (reference sequence). In DNA, the CDR3 is TGCGCCAGCCTAAGACAGGGTCCAGATACGCAGTATTTT. Translation: CASLRQGPDTQYF.

This chain connects TRBV28 to TRBJ1-2; TRBD1 agrees at 9 bases. With V trimmed by 6 bases and J by 8 bases, 13 bases remained unmatched. CDR1 MDHEN and CDR2 SYDVKM come from the germline V gene. CDR3 length: 15 residues. The CDR3 DNA reads TGTGCCAGCAGCCGCCTAACACAGGGGGCGGGGGGCTACACCTTC. Translating gives CASSRLTQGAGGYTF.

This sequence joins TRBV19 and TRBJ1-2; D may be TRBD1 (6 bases). The CDR3 consists of 14 residues. CDR1 LNHDA and CDR2 SQIVND come from the germline V gene (reference sequence). V was trimmed by 7 bases and J by 3 bases, leaving 15 bases between them. The CDR3 DNA reads TGTGCCAGTACCTTTGGACAGTCCTACTATGGCTACACCTTC. Translation gives CASTFGQSYYGYTF.

This chain uses TRBV6-5 with TRBJ1-5, with D possibly being TRBD1 (5 bases). Trimming pared 8 bases from V and 2 bases from J, leaving 10 bases between. CDR1 and CDR2 from the germline V gene are MNHEY and SVGAGI. The CDR3 has 13 residues. The CDR3 sequence: CASSGGGNQPQHF. CDR3 DNA: TGTGCCAGCTCCGGGGGTGGCAATCAGCCCCAGCATTTT.